These T cell receptor beta chains were read from a single sample in a study of T cell changes during pregnancy in multiple sclerosis. Measured with immunoSEQ multiplex PCR; TCRdb has only the in-frame clones, and not every one. The sample consists of roughly 64,000 clones, roughly 93% of them appearing once. Here the sequenced sample was peripheral blood, taken in the second trimester of pregnancy. All receptors come from a female donor with multiple sclerosis, enrolled in a pregnancy study. CDR3s include the opening cysteine and the closing phenylalanine or tryptophan. D genes are given only for firm matches. Size tells how often a clone was seen (once, few, many) or the class of an expanded clone, and some rows leave it out.

J: TRBJ2-1; size: once; V: TRBV7-3; length: 16; D: TRBD1; CDR3: CASSSPGDSPYNEQFF; DNA: TGTGCCAGCAGCTCTCCTGGGGACAGTCCCTACAATGAGCAGTTCTTC
J: TRBJ2-7; size: .; V: TRBV15; length: 13; D: TRBD1; CDR3: CATSRDRGLEQYF; DNA: TGTGCCACCAGCAGGGACAGGGGCTTGGAGCAGTACTTC
J: TRBJ1-2; size: few; V: TRBV29-1; length: 11; D: TRBD1; CDR3: CSVDRNYGYTF; DNA: TGCAGCGTGGACAGGAACTATGGCTACACCTTC
J: TRBJ2-3; size: .; V: TRBV9; length: 15; D: TRBD2; CDR3: CASSVDTSGEDTQYF; DNA: TGTGCCAGCAGCGTAGATACTAGCGGGGAAGATACGCAGTATTTT
J: TRBJ2-1; size: .; V: TRBV30; length: 12; D: .; CDR3: CAWSLVNYEQFF; DNA: TGTGCCTGGAGTCTAGTTAATTATGAGCAGTTCTTC
J: TRBJ2-5; size: .; V: TRBV29-1; length: 10; D: .; CDR3: CSVVWGEQYF; DNA: TGCAGCGTTGTGTGGGGGGAGCAGTACTTC
J: TRBJ1-2; size: .; V: TRBV5-6; length: 15; D: TRBD1; CDR3: CASSSDRDFGYGYTF; DNA: TGTGCCAGCAGCTCAGACAGGGATTTTGGCTATGGCTACACCTTC
J: TRBJ2-1; size: .; V: TRBV6-5; length: 13; D: .; CDR3: CASSYSKRDEQFF; DNA: TGTGCCAGCAGTTACAGTAAACGGGATGAGCAGTTCTTC
J: TRBJ1-1; size: .; V: TRBV4-1; length: 14; D: .; CDR3: CASSQEGRNTEAFF; DNA: TGCGCCAGCAGCCAAGAGGGGAGGAACACTGAAGCTTTCTTT
J: TRBJ2-2; size: .; V: TRBV18; length: 15; D: .; CDR3: CASSRGPINTGELFF; DNA: TGTGCCAGCTCACGGGGGCCGATTAACACCGGGGAGCTGTTTTTT